These T cell receptor beta chains were read from a single sample in a study of blood T cells in healthy people across ages. Each CDR3 protein gets one entry after TCRdb re-called the 5' RACE reads with MiXCR. The table includes fewer than 800,000 distinct CDR3 sequences, approximately 49% detected once. The sample comprised blood. Source of these receptors: a woman aged 55-70 years in good health. CDR3s leave out the opening cysteine and the closing phenylalanine or tryptophan. Fields, in order: V gene, J gene, CDR3 protein.

>TRBV9|TRBJ2-1
ASGAAGTEYNEQF
>TRBV5-5|TRBJ1-2
ASSPTTGVGYT
>TRBV6-2/TRBV6-3|TRBJ2-7
ASTRTASSYEQY
>TRBV19|TRBJ2-3
ASSFDRGHPADTQY
>TRBV7-3|TRBJ2-7
ASSPQGAKVYEQY
>TRBV29-1|TRBJ2-7
SVEWGGGLGEQY
>TRBV6-2/TRBV6-3|TRBJ2-7
ANSRRTTVSYEQY
>TRBV25-1|TRBJ2-5
ASSEARGGRETQY
>TRBV5-1|TRBJ2-2
ASFEGPNTGELF
>TRBV24-1|NA
ATSDLRDRETQY
>TRBV24-1|TRBJ2-3
ATSDLGQGTDTQY
>TRBV9|NA
ASSVGDENIQY
>TRBV18|TRBJ1-2
ASSQGFSYGYT
>TRBV6-5|TRBJ1-5
ASSSTGGGQPQH
>TRBV27|TRBJ1-1
ASNQEGGARGTEAF
>TRBV20-1|TRBJ2-7
SARLLAGKSSYEQY
>TRBV4-3|TRBJ2-1
ASSQDWGGSNEQF
>TRBV4-2|TRBJ2-7
ASSQDGGLTSYEQY
>TRBV28|TRBJ1-1
ASSSLEEGQGNTEAF
>TRBV10-3|TRBJ1-6
AIRESNSPLH
>TRBV12-3/TRBV12-4|TRBJ2-3
ASSLVVGTDTQY
>TRBV29-1|TRBJ2-7
SVAIQGRSYEQY
>TRBV12-3/TRBV12-4|NA
ASSLQGGSRYEQY
>TRBV5-1|TRBJ2-5
ASSWRMGYQETQY
>TRBV10-3|TRBJ2-1
AISLRPPGDEQF
>TRBV12-3/TRBV12-4|NA
ASSPQAGQETQY
>TRBV7-2|TRBJ2-1
ASTPYGEQF
>TRBV5-1|TRBJ2-2
ASSRDSYTGELF
>TRBV5-1|TRBJ1-1
ASSFRGQGIGMNTEAF
>TRBV20-1|TRBJ1-5
SAALDRGQPQH